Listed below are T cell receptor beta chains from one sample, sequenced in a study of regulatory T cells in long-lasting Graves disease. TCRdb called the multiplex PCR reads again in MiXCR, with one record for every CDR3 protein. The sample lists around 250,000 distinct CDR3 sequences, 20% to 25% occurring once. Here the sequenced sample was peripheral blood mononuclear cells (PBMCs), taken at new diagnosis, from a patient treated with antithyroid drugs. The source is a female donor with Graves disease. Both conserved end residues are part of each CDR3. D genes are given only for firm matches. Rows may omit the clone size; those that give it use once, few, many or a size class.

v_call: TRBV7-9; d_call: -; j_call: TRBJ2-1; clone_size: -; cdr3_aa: CANSLLNAFYNEQFF; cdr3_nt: TGTGCCAACAGCTTATTGAATGCCTTCTACAATGAGCAGTTCTTC
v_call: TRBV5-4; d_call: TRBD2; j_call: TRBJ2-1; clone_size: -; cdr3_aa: CASSQTSGIPYNEQFF; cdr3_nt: TGTGCCAGCAGCCAGACTAGCGGAATACCCTACAATGAGCAGTTCTTC
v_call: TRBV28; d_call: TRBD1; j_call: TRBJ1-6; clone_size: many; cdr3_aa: CASSERDRDNSPLHF; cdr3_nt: TGTGCCAGCAGCGAAAGGGACAGGGATAATTCACCCCTCCACTTT
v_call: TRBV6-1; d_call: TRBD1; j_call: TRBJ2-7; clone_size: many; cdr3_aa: CASSDTDRRSYEQYF; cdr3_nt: TGTGCCAGCAGTGACACGGACAGGCGTTCCTACGAGCAGTACTTC
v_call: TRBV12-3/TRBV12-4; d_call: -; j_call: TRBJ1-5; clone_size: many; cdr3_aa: CASSLSGDQPQHF; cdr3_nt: TGTGCCAGCAGTTTAAGTGGAGATCAGCCCCAGCATTTT
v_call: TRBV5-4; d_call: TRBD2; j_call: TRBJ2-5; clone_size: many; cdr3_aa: CASSLARSGGEETQYF; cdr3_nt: TGTGCCAGCAGCTTGGCCCGGAGCGGGGGCGAAGAGACCCAGTACTTC
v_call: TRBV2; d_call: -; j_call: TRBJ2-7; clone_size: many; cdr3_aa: CASIETAYEQYF; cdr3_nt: TGTGCCAGCATAGAGACCGCATACGAGCAGTACTTC
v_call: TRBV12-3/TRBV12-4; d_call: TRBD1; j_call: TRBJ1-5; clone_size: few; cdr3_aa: CASSLLLGQGSQPQHF; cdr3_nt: TGTGCCAGCAGTTTACTCCTGGGACAGGGATCTCAGCCCCAGCATTTT
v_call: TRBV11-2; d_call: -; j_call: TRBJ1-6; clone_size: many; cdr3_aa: CASPKINSPLHF; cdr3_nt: TGTGCCAGCCCGAAAATTAATTCACCCCTCCACTTT
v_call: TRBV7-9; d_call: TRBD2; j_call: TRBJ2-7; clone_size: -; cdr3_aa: CASSLIPLAGRTGVGEQYF; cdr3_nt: TGTGCCAGCAGCTTAATTCCCCTAGCGGGCCGCACCGGGGTCGGCGAGCAGTACTTC
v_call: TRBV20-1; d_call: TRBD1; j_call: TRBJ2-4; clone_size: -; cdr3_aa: CSARGTRRIGLAKNIQYF; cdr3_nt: TGCAGTGCCAGGGGGACCAGGAGGATTGGTCTAGCCAAAAACATTCAGTACTTC
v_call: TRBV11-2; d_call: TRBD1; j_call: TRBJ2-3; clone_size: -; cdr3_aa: CASSRGTGVSADTQYF; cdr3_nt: TGTGCCAGCAGCCGCGGGACAGGTGTGAGCGCAGATACGCAGTATTTT
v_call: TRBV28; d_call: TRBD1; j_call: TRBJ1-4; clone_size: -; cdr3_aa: CASSPLGTGNAEKLFF; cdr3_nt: TGTGCCAGCAGCCCGCTCGGGACAGGGAACGCGGAAAAACTGTTTTTT
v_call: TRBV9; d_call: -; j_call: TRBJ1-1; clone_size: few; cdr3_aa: CASSKGDTEAFF; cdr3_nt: TGTGCCAGCAGCAAAGGGGACACTGAAGCTTTCTTT
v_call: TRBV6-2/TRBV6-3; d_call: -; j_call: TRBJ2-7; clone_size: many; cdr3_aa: CACGRESYEQYF; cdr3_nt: TGTGCCTGCGGACGGGAGTCCTACGAGCAGTACTTC
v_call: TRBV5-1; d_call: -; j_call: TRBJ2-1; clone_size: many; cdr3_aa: CASSADRPSYNEQFF; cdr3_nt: TGCGCCAGCAGCGCAGACAGGCCCTCCTACAATGAGCAGTTCTTC
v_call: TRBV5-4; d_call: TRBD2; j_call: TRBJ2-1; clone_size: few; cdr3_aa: CASSKYWTSGNNEQFF; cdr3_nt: TGTGCCAGCAGCAAATACTGGACTAGCGGCAACAATGAGCAGTTCTTC
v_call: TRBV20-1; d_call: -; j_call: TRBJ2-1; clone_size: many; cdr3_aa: CSARDPTVYNEQFF; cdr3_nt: TGCAGTGCTAGAGACCCGACAGTCTACAATGAGCAGTTCTTC
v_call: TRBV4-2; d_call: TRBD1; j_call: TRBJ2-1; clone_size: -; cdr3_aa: CASSQGTGDYNEQFF; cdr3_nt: TGTGCCAGCAGCCAAGGGACAGGGGACTACAATGAGCAGTTCTTC
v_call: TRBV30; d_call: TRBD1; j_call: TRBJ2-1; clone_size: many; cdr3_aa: CAWRQGEAYNEQFF; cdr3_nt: TGTGCCTGGAGGCAGGGGGAAGCGTACAATGAGCAGTTCTTC
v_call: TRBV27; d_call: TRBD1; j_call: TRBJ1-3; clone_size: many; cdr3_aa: CASSPTGQSSGNTIYF; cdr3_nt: TGTGCCAGCAGTCCAACGGGACAGTCCTCTGGAAACACCATATATTTT
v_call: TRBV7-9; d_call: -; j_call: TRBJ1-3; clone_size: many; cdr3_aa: CASSLGRISGNTIYF; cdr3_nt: TGTGCCAGCAGCTTAGGTCGGATCTCTGGAAACACCATATATTTT
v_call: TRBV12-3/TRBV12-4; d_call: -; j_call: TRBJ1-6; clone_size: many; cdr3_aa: CASSLMGRYSYNSPLHF; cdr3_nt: TGTGCCAGCAGTTTAATGGGGAGGTACTCCTATAATTCACCCCTCCACTTT
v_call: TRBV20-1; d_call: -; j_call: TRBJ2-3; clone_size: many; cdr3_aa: CSARKGQDGTDTQYF; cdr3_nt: TGCAGTGCTAGAAAGGGGCAGGACGGCACAGATACGCAGTATTTT
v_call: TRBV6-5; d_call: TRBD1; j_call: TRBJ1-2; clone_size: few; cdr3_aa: CASSYRDRGLYGYTF; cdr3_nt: TGTGCCAGCAGTTACCGAGACAGGGGGCTCTATGGCTACACCTTC
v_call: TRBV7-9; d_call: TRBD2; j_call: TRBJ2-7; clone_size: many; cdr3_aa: CASSLESGLAGGPREQYF; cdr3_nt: TGTGCCAGCAGCTTAGAAAGTGGACTAGCGGGAGGGCCTAGGGAGCAGTACTTC
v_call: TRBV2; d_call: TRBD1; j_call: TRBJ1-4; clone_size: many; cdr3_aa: CASEETGWREKLFF; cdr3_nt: TGTGCCAGCGAGGAGACAGGGTGGCGCGAAAAACTGTTTTTT
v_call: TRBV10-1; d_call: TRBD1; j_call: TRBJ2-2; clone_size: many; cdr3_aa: CASTPGRGPSGELFF; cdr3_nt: TGCGCCAGCACGCCGGGCAGGGGGCCGTCCGGGGAGCTGTTTTTT
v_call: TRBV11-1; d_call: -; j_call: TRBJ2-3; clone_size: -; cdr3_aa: CANSQRWGGGLDTQYF; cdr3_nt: TGCGCCAACAGCCAGCGGTGGGGAGGGGGTTTAGATACGCAGTATTTT
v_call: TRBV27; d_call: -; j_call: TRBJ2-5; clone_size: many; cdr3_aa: CASSPLGLGRETQYF; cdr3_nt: TGTGCCAGCAGTCCCTTAGGCCTTGGGCGAGAGACCCAGTACTTC
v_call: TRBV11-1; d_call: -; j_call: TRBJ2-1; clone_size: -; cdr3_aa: CASSIAGGDKQFF; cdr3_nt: TGTGCCAGTAGTATAGCCGGGGGTGACAAGCAGTTCTTC
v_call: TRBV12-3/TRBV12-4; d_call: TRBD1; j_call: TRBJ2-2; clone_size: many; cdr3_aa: CASIRGGSGELFF; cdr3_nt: TGTGCCAGCATCAGAGGGGGCAGCGGGGAGCTGTTTTTT
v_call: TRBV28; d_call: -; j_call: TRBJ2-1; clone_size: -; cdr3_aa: CASSPQGDEQFF; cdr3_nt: TGTGCCAGCAGTCCACAGGGTGACGAGCAGTTCTTC
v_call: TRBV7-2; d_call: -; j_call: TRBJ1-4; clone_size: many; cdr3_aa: CASSPGTTTNEKLFF; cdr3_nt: TGTGCCAGCAGCCCCGGGACCACAACTAATGAAAAACTGTTTTTT
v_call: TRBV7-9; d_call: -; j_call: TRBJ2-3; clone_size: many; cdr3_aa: CASSLGTAYEDTQYF; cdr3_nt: TGTGCCAGCAGCTTAGGGACGGCTTATGAAGATACGCAGTATTTT
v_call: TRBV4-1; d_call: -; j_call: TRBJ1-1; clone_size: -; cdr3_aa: CASSRDLRGNTEAFF; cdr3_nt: TGCGCCAGCAGCAGGGACCTCCGAGGGAACACTGAAGCTTTCTTT
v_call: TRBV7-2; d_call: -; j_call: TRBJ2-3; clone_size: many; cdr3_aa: CASSRTHSTTDTQYF; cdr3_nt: TGCGCCAGCAGCAGGACACACTCTACCACAGATACGCAGTATTTT
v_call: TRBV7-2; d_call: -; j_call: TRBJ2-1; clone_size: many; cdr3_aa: CASSGRTNNEQFF; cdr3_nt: TGTGCCAGCAGCGGGCGGACAAACAATGAGCAGTTCTTC
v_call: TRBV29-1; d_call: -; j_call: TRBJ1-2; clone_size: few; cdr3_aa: CSVEFHTGRGYTF; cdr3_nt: TGCAGCGTTGAATTTCATACAGGGCGAGGCTACACCTTC
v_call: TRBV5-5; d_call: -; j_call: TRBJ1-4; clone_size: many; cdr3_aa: CASSLVWPRNEKLFF; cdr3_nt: TGTGCCAGCAGCTTGGTGTGGCCCAGGAATGAAAAACTGTTTTTT
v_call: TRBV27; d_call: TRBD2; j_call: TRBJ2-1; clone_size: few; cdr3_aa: CASSLRTRDF; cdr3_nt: TGTGCCAGCAGTTTAAGGACTAGGGACTTC
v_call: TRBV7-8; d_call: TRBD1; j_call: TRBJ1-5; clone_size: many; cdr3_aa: CASSLETGGSHQPQHF; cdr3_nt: TGTGCCAGCAGCTTAGAGACAGGGGGCTCCCATCAGCCCCAGCATTTT
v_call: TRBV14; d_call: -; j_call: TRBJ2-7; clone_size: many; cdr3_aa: CASSQLSASEQYF; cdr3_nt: TGTGCCAGCAGCCAACTTAGTGCCTCGGAGCAGTACTTC
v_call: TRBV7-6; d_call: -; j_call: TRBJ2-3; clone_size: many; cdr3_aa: CASSKLVGTDTQYF; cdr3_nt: TGTGCCAGCAGCAAACTAGTCGGCACAGATACGCAGTATTTT
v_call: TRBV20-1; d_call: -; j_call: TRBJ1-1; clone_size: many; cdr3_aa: CSARLTESTEAFF; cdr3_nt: TGCAGTGCTAGGCTGACAGAAAGCACTGAAGCTTTCTTT
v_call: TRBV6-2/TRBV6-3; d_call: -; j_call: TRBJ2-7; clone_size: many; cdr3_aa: CASTEQGGGSYEQYF; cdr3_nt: TGTGCCAGCACCGAACAAGGGGGGGGCTCCTACGAGCAGTACTTC